One sample yielded the 18 T cell receptor beta chains listed below, sequenced in a study of blood T cells in healthy people across ages. Primers used in a second PCR of roughly 7 to 11 cycles were a sample-barcoded 5' primer and a J-beta primer mix. TCRdb passed the 5' RACE reads through MiXCR, listing each CDR3 protein once. The sample consists of approximately 900,000 distinct CDR3 sequences, roughly 48% of them appearing once. Sequences were obtained from blood. The receptor source for this set is a man in his thirties or forties in good health.

CDR3 nucleotides: TGTGCCAGCAGCTCCAGGGGGGGAAACATTCAGTACTTC. Amino acid sequence: CASSSRGGNIQYF. The chain has TRBV13 and TRBJ2-7; D could derive from TRBD1 or TRBD2 (7 bases each). The DNA end is a closer match to TRBJ2-4, so the J assignment may be wrong. This CDR3 has 13 residues. The germline V gene has CDR1 PRHDT and CDR2 FYEKMQ (reference sequence).

V usage is TRBV7-2 and J usage is TRBJ2-5; D may be TRBD1 (6 bases). CDR3 length: 16 residues. The germline V gene has CDR1 SGHTA and CDR2 FQGNSA. The germline V and J ends were trimmed by 2 bases and 0 bases, with 13 bases remaining between them. The CDR3: CASSLNTRGNQETQYF. DNA of the CDR3: TGTGCCAGCAGCTTAAATACCAGGGGTAACCAAGAGACCCAGTACTTC.

V is TRBV3-1 and J is TRBJ1-2; D is undetermined. The ends were cut back, 4 bases at V and 5 bases at J, with 14 bases in the middle. CDR3 length equals 14 residues. Per the germline V gene, CDR1 is LGHDT and CDR2 is YNNKEL (reference sequence). The CDR3 reads CASSLEKPAYGYTF. For the CDR3, the DNA is TGTGCCAGCAGCCTAGAGAAACCTGCGTATGGCTACACCTTC. The full variable domain, in which reference TRBV3-1 and TRBJ1-2 provide the parts outside the CDR3, is DTAVSQTPKYLVTQMGNDKSIKCEQNLGHDTMYWYKQDSKKFLKIMFSYNNKELIINETVPNRFSPKSPDKAHLNLHINSLELGDSAVYFCASSLEKPAYGYTFGSGTRLTVV.

This chain uses TRBV11-2 with TRBJ2-2, with D possibly TRBD2 on 5 matching bases. Looked up from germline, CDR1 is SGHAT and CDR2 is FQNNGV. This CDR3 region has 16 residues. V shed 5 bases and J shed 2 bases, with 15 bases lying between them. The CDR3 is CASSLSEGFNTGELFF. In DNA form, the CDR3 reads TGTGCCAGCAGCCTCAGCGAGGGTTTTAACACCGGGGAGCTGTTTTTT.

This clonotype was seen a handful of times. The J gene is TRBJ1-2, the V gene TRBV12-3 or TRBV12-4; 7 bases align to TRBD1. The V and J ends lost 6 bases and 6 bases, in that order; junction bases with no gene match: 7. This CDR3 has 13 residues. The CDR3 DNA sequence: TGTGCCAGCAGCTACGGACAGGCGCATGGCTACACCTTC. Protein product: CASSYGQAHGYTF.

The genes are TRBV6-6 and TRBJ2-3, with 9 nucleotides matching TRBD1. The CDR3 is 15 residues long. Trimming cost V 7 bases and J 2 bases; bases outside gene matches: 7. Per germline, CDR1 MNHNY and CDR2 SVGAGI (reference sequence). The CDR3 spells CASIRTGGLTDTQYF. In nucleotides, the CDR3 is TGTGCCAGCATCAGAACAGGGGGCCTCACAGATACGCAGTATTTT.

The chain recombines TRBV7-2 with TRBJ2-3; the D gene is possibly TRBD1 (5 bases). The V and J ends lost 3 bases and 0 bases respectively, with 16 bases between them. CDR3 length: 17 residues. Germline CDR1 SGHTA, CDR2 FQGNSA. The CDR3 bases are TGTGCCAGCAGCTTGAGGCCGACAGCGACTAGCACAGATACGCAGTATTTT. Its translation: CASSLRPTATSTDTQYF.

This rearrangement joins TRBV4-1 to TRBJ2-7; D uncertain. The CDR3 spans 14 residues. V lost 4 bases and J lost 2, with 12 bases in between. The germline gives CDR1 MGHRA, CDR2 YSYEKL. CDR3 in DNA: TGCGCCAGCAGCCCCCAGCAGGTAACCTACGAGCAGTACTTC. This codes for CASSPQQVTYEQYF.

This clonotype turned up a few times. The chain couples TRBV10-3 to TRBJ2-7; 8 bases line up with TRBD1. V gave up 10 bases and J gave up 3 bases; unmatched junction bases: 5. The CDR3 totals 12 residues. Germline V lookup: CDR1 ENHRY, CDR2 SYGVKD. CDR3 loop: CATKDRDYEQYF. CDR3 sequence (DNA): TGTGCCACTAAGGACAGGGACTACGAGCAGTACTTC.

This clonotype showed up just a few times. The chain carries TRBV29-1 and TRBJ2-1; either TRBD1 or TRBD2 may supply D (7 bases each). The CDR3 sequence is 11 residues long. Germline V gene sequence: CDR1 SQVTM, CDR2 ANQGSEA. Trimming removed 7 bases from V and 7 bases from J, with 11 bases in between. This CDR3 is CSAQGGNEQFF. The CDR3 DNA reads as TGCAGCGCCCAGGGGGGGAATGAGCAGTTCTTC.

The CDR3 loop is CASSWTGPGELFF. In DNA form, the CDR3 reads TGCGCCAGCAGCTGGACAGGGCCCGGGGAGCTGTTTTTT. J is TRBJ2-2 and V is TRBV5-1, with TRBD1 identical over 8 bases. Germline values: CDR1 SGHRS, CDR2 YFSETQ. The CDR3 contains 13 residues. With V trimmed by 3 bases and J by 6 bases, 1 base remained unmatched.

This clonotype was recorded many times. V gene TRBV29-1 combines with J gene TRBJ1-5, with 7 bases matching TRBD1. From germline, CDR1 is SQVTM and CDR2 ANQGSEA. CDR3 length: 14 amino acids. V dropped 6 bases and J dropped 7; count of bases not matched to a gene: 12. Here the CDR3 DNA reads TGCAGCGTCGCGACAGGGAGCGGAGGGCAGCCCCAGCATTTT. Translating gives CSVATGSGGQPQHF. The full variable domain, its missing parts supplied by reference TRBV29-1 and TRBJ1-5, is SAVISQKPSRDICQRGTSLTIQCQVDSQVTMMFWYRQQPGQSLTLIATANQGSEATYESGFVIDKFPISRPNLTFSTLTVSNMSPEDSSIYLCSVATGSGGQPQHFGDGTRLSIL.

This chain links TRBV11-3 with TRBJ2-1; the D gene could be TRBD1 or TRBD2 (5 bases each). CDR1 and CDR2 from the germline V gene are SGHNT and YENEEA. The V end lost 6 bases, the J end lost 9 bases, and 12 bases lay between the germline ends. This CDR3 spans 12 amino acids. Here the CDR3 reads CASRLPGTEQFF. The CDR3 DNA follows: TGTGCCAGCAGGTTACCCGGGACTGAGCAGTTCTTC.

The CDR3 reads CASSPHTRRANVLTF. DNA of the CDR3: TGTGCCAGCAGTCCACATACTCGAAGGGCCAACGTCCTGACTTTC. The V gene is TRBV28, the J gene TRBJ2-6; D unresolved. Germline CDR1 and CDR2: MDHEN and SYDVKM. V lost 5 bases, J lost 5 bases, and 13 bases lay in between. CDR3 length: 15 residues.

The rearrangement links TRBV3-1 to TRBJ2-1, with D perhaps TRBD1 (5 bases). This CDR3 contains 15 residues. V was clipped by 2 bases and J by 4 bases, with 12 bases between them. Germline values: CDR1 LGHDT, CDR2 YNNKEL (reference sequence). The CDR3 coding sequence is TGTGCCAGCAGCCAACCGTCCGACAGTTACAATGAGCAGTTCTTC. Its protein is CASSQPSDSYNEQFF.

The chain recombines TRBV20-1 with TRBJ1-6; D is unresolved. Per germline, CDR1 DFQATT and CDR2 SNEGSKA (reference sequence). This CDR3 contains 14 residues. Trimming pared 2 bases from V and 3 bases from J, leaving 8 bases between. The CDR3 here is CSARPKNYNSPLHF. CDR3 bases: TGCAGTGCTAGACCGAAGAACTATAATTCACCCCTCCACTTT.

V and J are TRBV7-9 and TRBJ1-2; D possibly corresponds to TRBD1 (5 bases). The V gene lost 4 bases and the J gene lost 4 bases, with 13 bases spanning the gap. Looked up from germline, CDR1 is SEHNR and CDR2 is FQNEAQ (reference sequence). This CDR3 contains 14 residues. The CDR3 here is CASSSRDGGYGYTF. The DNA for the CDR3 is TGTGCCAGCAGCTCGCGGGACGGTGGCTATGGCTACACCTTC.

The chain is built from TRBV3-1 and TRBJ2-7, with 9 positions matching TRBD1. Germline CDR1 is LGHDT and CDR2 is YNNKEL (reference sequence). This CDR3 has 14 amino acids. V lost 5 bases, J lost 7 bases, and 9 bases stayed unmatched. This CDR3 reads CASSIGTGWEEQYF. The CDR3 DNA is TGTGCCAGCAGCATAGGGACAGGGTGGGAAGAGCAGTACTTC.